This TCR beta chain is from a study of shared clonotypes between healthy human individuals. Study-wide results and caveats: The study sampled only blood, and tissue repertoires likely differ.

Nashville, Tennessee was home to all donors, who were Caucasian adults. V dropped 0 bases and J dropped 0 bases, with 8 bases sitting between them. Per germline, CDR1 MGHRA and CDR2 YSYEKL. The CDR3 loop spans 16 amino acids. Produced via immunoSEQ multiplex PCR; TCRdb's table is partial and in-frame only. The table records about 1.5 million clones, about 98% of them present only once. As for this clone: Its antigen is still unknown.

The sequenced sample was naive CD4+ T cells sorted from blood. Indicated subset: CD45RA+ positively selected. This clonotype originated in a man aged 25 to 45 in good health. V gene TRBV4-1 combines with J gene TRBJ1-4; D gene uncertain. For the CDR3, the DNA is TGCGCCAGCAGCCAAGATCAAGCCGCAACTAATGAAAAACTGTTTTTT. Translating gives CASSQDQAATNEKLFF.